These 31 T cell receptor beta chains came from one sample sequenced in a study of T cells in Graves' hyperthyroidism and ophthalmopathy. There were TCR beta CDR3 regions amplified from RNA transcripts. Initially, a first-round RT-PCR of the TCR CDR3 employed the HTBI primer set. One entry per CDR3 protein results from TCRdb running MiXCR on the multiplex PCR reads. The sample has around 380,000 distinct CDR3 sequences; less than 15% are singletons. Material for sequencing was blood. These receptors all stem from a man aged 30 to 39 with Graves' hyperthyroidism that later progressed to Graves' ophthalmopathy.

At least ten counts were recorded for this clonotype. This chain uses TRBV10-3 with TRBJ2-1, with 12 bases that match TRBD2. This CDR3 has 16 residues. V shed 11 bases and J 0 bases; nucleotides not matched to a gene: 8. Germline values: CDR1 ENHRY, CDR2 SYGVKD. In DNA form, the CDR3 reads TGTGCCTCGACTAGCGGGGGCCAGGGCTCCTACAATGAGCAGTTCTTC. Encoded protein: CASTSGGQGSYNEQFF.

The chain links TRBV27 to TRBJ2-3; D unresolved. The CDR3 length is 17 residues. Trimming shortened V by 3 bases and J by 6 bases, and 22 bases separated the two germline ends. CDR1 and CDR2 from the germline V gene are MNHEY and SMNVEV (reference sequence). CDR3 nucleotide sequence: TGTGCCAGCAGTTTGTTAGGCCCCATTAGATCCAGGGATACGCAGTATTTT. Amino acid sequence: CASSLLGPIRSRDTQYF.

This clonotype was found many times. The chain employs TRBV10-3 and TRBJ2-7, with 8 bases that match TRBD1. Per the germline V gene, CDR1 is ENHRY and CDR2 is SYGVKD. The CDR3 is 15 amino acids. With 3 bases clipped from V and 3 bases from J, the junction kept 7 bases outside the gene matches. The CDR3 protein is CAISEPRQGSYEQYF. In DNA form, the CDR3 reads TGTGCCATCAGTGAACCCCGACAGGGGAGCTACGAGCAGTACTTC.

This clonotype was counted between two and nine times. The chain links TRBV19 to TRBJ2-4; 7 positions agree with TRBD1. The J segment lost 4 bases and the V segment lost 4 bases, leaving 13 bases of the junction unmatched. The CDR3 totals 17 residues. From germline, CDR1 is LNHDA and CDR2 SQIVND (reference sequence). The CDR3 reads CASSTTAPGQQKNIQYF. The CDR3 DNA reads as TGTGCCAGTAGTACTACCGCCCCGGGACAGCAAAAAAACATTCAGTACTTC.

This clonotype came up a few times. The V gene is TRBV19, the J gene TRBJ1-5; no reliable D call. The CDR3 consists of 14 residues. With 3 bases removed from V and 8 bases from J, the gap between germline ends came to 14 bases. Germline V CDR1 and CDR2: LNHDA, SQIVND (reference sequence). The CDR3 region is CASSIRRPEEPQHF. In DNA, the CDR3 is TGTGCCAGTAGTATCCGACGGCCGGAGGAGCCCCAGCATTTT.

In its sample, this clonotype was seen many times. This rearrangement joins TRBV15 to TRBJ2-5, with 13 bases aligning to TRBD2. CDR1 and CDR2 (germline): LNHNV, YYDKDF (reference sequence). There are 16 residues in the CDR3. Germline trimming cut 0 bases from V and 5 bases from J; bases unmatched to any gene: 3. The CDR3 is CATSRDQGLAGETQYF. Written as DNA, the CDR3 is TGTGCCACCAGCAGAGATCAGGGACTAGCGGGGGAGACCCAGTACTTC.

V usage is TRBV4-1 and J usage is TRBJ2-1, with D unresolved. Trimming took off 3 bases at V and 8 bases at J, with 11 bases between the two ends. From germline, CDR1 is MGHRA and CDR2 YSYEKL. The CDR3 covers 13 residues. CDR3 residues: CASSQRPNDEQFF. CDR3 DNA sequence: TGCGCCAGCAGCCAGCGCCCGAATGATGAGCAGTTCTTC.

This clonotype was picked up many times. This chain uses TRBV2 with TRBJ1-1; D remains ambiguous. V was cut by 0 bases and J by 10 bases, with 6 bases left in between. CDR1 SNHLY and CDR2 FYNNEI come from the germline V gene. The CDR3 is made up of 11 amino acids. CDR3: CASSEAWRAFF. The CDR3 DNA follows: TGTGCCAGCAGTGAAGCGTGGCGAGCTTTCTTT.

In its sample, this clonotype was seen many times. The V gene is TRBV28, the J gene TRBJ2-3, with 7 nucleotides matching TRBD1. Per the germline V gene, CDR1 is MDHEN and CDR2 is SYDVKM. The CDR3 runs 15 residues. V lost 5 bases and J lost 2; bases outside the gene matches: 7. The CDR3 sequence is CASSEGATLTDTQYF. As DNA, the CDR3 is TGTGCCAGCAGTGAGGGGGCCACCCTCACAGATACGCAGTATTTT.

This clonotype was seen more than once but under ten times. This rearrangement joins TRBV20-1 to TRBJ1-1; 7 bases align to TRBD1. With 3 bases clipped from V and 0 bases from J, the junction kept 10 bases outside the gene matches. Per germline, CDR1 DFQATT and CDR2 SNEGSKA (reference sequence). The CDR3 totals 16 residues. The CDR3 DNA sequence: TGCAGTGCTAGCCCCATGACAGGGACCATGAACACTGAAGCTTTCTTT. Translated, it gives CSASPMTGTMNTEAFF.

This chain links TRBV3-1 with TRBJ1-1; D ambiguous. Trimming pared 0 bases from V and 4 bases from J, leaving 12 bases between. The CDR3 has 15 residues. The germline gives CDR1 LGHDT, CDR2 YNNKEL (reference sequence). CDR3 in amino acids: CASSQEWEGSTEAFF. In DNA form, the CDR3 reads TGTGCCAGCAGCCAAGAGTGGGAAGGGAGCACTGAAGCTTTCTTT.

Many counts were recorded for this clonotype. This chain links TRBV7-3 with TRBJ2-1; D might be TRBD2 (6 bases). CDR3 length equals 13 residues. The germline gives CDR1 SGHTA, CDR2 FQGTGA. Trimming took 5 bases from V and 7 from J, leaving 12 bases between them. The chain's CDR3 is CASSTTGGNEQFF. CDR3 DNA: TGTGCCAGCAGCACCACAGGAGGGAATGAGCAGTTCTTC.

The gene calls are TRBV2 and TRBJ2-1, with unresolved D. The CDR3 totals 11 residues. Trimming stripped 7 bases from V and 4 bases from J, with 5 bases between. Germline lookup yields CDR1 SNHLY and CDR2 FYNNEI. The chain's CDR3 is CASTWYNEQFF. The DNA of the CDR3 is TGTGCCAGCACTTGGTACAATGAGCAGTTCTTC.

This clonotype was observed many times. The gene calls are TRBV5-6 and TRBJ2-3; no firm D call. Germline loops: CDR1 SGHDT, CDR2 YYEEEE. Trimming took 2 bases from V and 6 from J, leaving 10 bases between them. The CDR3 is 13 residues long. CDR3 protein: CASSFEPVDTQYF. The CDR3 nucleotides read TGTGCCAGCAGCTTCGAGCCCGTGGATACGCAGTATTTT.

This clonotype came up many times. The chain couples TRBV14 to TRBJ2-3, with 7 bases matching TRBD1. CDR3 size: 16 residues. CDR1 SGHDN and CDR2 FVKESK come from the germline V gene. V trimming: 3 bases; J trimming: 0 bases; junction bases outside the gene matches: 6. The CDR3 loop is CASSHWDSPSTDTQYF. In nucleotides, the CDR3 is TGTGCCAGCAGCCATTGGGACAGCCCTAGCACAGATACGCAGTATTTT.

This clonotype was seen repeatedly, ten times or more. The chain recombines TRBV3-1 with TRBJ1-5, with D possibly being TRBD1 (5 bases). The germline CDR1 and CDR2 sequences are LGHDT and YNNKEL (reference sequence). V gave up 1 base and J gave up 0 bases, with 16 bases separating them. The CDR3 sequence is 18 residues long. This CDR3 is CASSQGAQGYDSNQPQHF. The CDR3 DNA reads TGTGCCAGCAGCCAAGGCGCCCAGGGCTACGATAGCAATCAGCCCCAGCATTTT. The full variable domain, its missing parts supplied by reference TRBV3-1 and TRBJ1-5, is DTAVSQTPKYLVTQMGNDKSIKCEQNLGHDTMYWYKQDSKKFLKIMFSYNNKELIINETVPNRFSPKSPDKAHLNLHINSLELGDSAVYFCASSQGAQGYDSNQPQHFGDGTRLSIL.

This rearrangement joins TRBV6-1 to TRBJ2-1; D is unclear. Germline assignment: CDR1 MNHNS and CDR2 SASEGT. The CDR3 has 11 amino acids. V lost 2 bases to trimming and J lost 9 bases, with 5 bases between them. The CDR3 loop reads CASSEPFEQFF. For the CDR3, the DNA is TGTGCCAGCAGTGAACCGTTTGAGCAGTTCTTC.

J is TRBJ1-6 and V is TRBV5-8; D is possibly TRBD1 (5 bases). The CDR3 totals 15 residues. Germline CDR1 SGHTS, CDR2 YDEGEE. V was pared by 0 bases and J by 7 bases, with 11 bases between. CDR3 region: CASSLGGAENSPLHF. The CDR3 DNA follows: TGTGCCAGCAGCTTGGGTGGGGCCGAAAATTCACCCCTCCACTTT.

For this clonotype: With a much larger clone just one base away, this may be a read error. The CDR3 loop is CVSSLAQPYEQYF. DNA for the CDR3: TGTGTCAGCAGCTTAGCACAGCCCTACGAGCAGTACTTC. The chain carries TRBV7-2 and TRBJ2-7; D gene ambiguous. CDR3 size: 13 residues. Germline CDR1 is SGHTA and CDR2 is FQGNSA.

This clonotype was counted ten times or more. The chain has TRBV3-1 and TRBJ1-1; weak D call: TRBD1 (5 bases). The CDR3 is 14 residues long. The ends were cut back, 6 bases at V and 2 bases at J, with 13 bases in the middle. Looked up from germline, CDR1 is LGHDT and CDR2 is YNNKEL (reference sequence). The CDR3 DNA reads TGTGCCAGCAGACTAACGGGACTTAACACTGAAGCTTTCTTT. This sequence encodes CASRLTGLNTEAFF.

This clonotype was observed at least ten times. This chain links TRBV11-2 with TRBJ2-1, with 14 bases identical to TRBD2. The CDR3 covers 20 residues. Trimming took 2 bases from V and 2 from J; bases not matched to a gene: 11. Per the germline V gene, CDR1 is SGHAT and CDR2 is FQNNGV. The CDR3 DNA is TGTGCCAGCAGCTTAAGGTTGGGACTAGCGGGGGTCCCTCCCTACAATGAGCAGTTCTTC. Translating it yields CASSLRLGLAGVPPYNEQFF.

The chain combines TRBV28 with TRBJ1-6, with 7 bases matching TRBD1. The germline gives CDR1 MDHEN, CDR2 SYDVKM. V shed 5 bases and J 7 bases; nucleotides not matched to a gene: 11. The CDR3 has 16 residues. The CDR3 DNA is TGTGCCAGCAGTCCCTCTGCCGGGACAGCAAATTCACCCCTCCACTTT. It is translated as CASSPSAGTANSPLHF. The full variable domain, rest sourced from reference TRBV28 and TRBJ1-6, is DVKVTQSSRYLVKRTGEKVFLECVQDMDHENMFWYRQDPGLGLRLIYFSYDVKMKEKGDIPEGYSVSREKKERFSLILESASTNQTSMYLCASSPSAGTANSPLHFGNGTRLTVT.

This clonotype was seen many times. The chain employs TRBV7-2 and TRBJ1-6; 10 nucleotides align to TRBD1. The trim removed 5 bases at V and 7 bases at J, leaving 5 bases unmatched. This CDR3 has 15 amino acids. The germline V gene encodes CDR1 SGHTA and CDR2 FQGNSA. The CDR3 nucleotides are TGTGCCAGCAGCAGCCGGGACAGGGGAAATTCACCCCTCCACTTT. Its protein product is CASSSRDRGNSPLHF.

This clonotype was picked up a small number of times. The chain has TRBV15 and TRBJ1-5, with TRBD1 as a possible D gene (5 bases). The ends were cut back, 1 base at V and 1 base at J, with 14 bases in the middle. The CDR3 has 17 amino acids. The germline gives CDR1 LNHNV, CDR2 YYDKDF (reference sequence). CDR3 sequence (DNA): TGTGCCACCAGCAGAGGGATTCAGGGAGGCAGCAATCAGCCCCAGCATTTT. Encoded protein: CATSRGIQGGSNQPQHF. Full variable domain (missing parts from reference TRBV15 and TRBJ1-5): DAMVIQNPRYQVTQFGKPVTLSCSQTLNHNVMYWYQQKSSQAPKLLFHYYDKDFNNEADTPDNFQSRRPNTSFCFLDIRSPGLGDTAMYLCATSRGIQGGSNQPQHFGDGTRLSIL.

This chain connects TRBV4-1 to TRBJ1-1; TRBD1 might be the D (6 bases). CDR1 and CDR2 (germline): MGHRA, YSYEKL. CDR3 length equals 14 residues. Between the trimmed V and J ends, which lost 2 bases and 1 base, there was a span of 8 bases. The CDR3 sequence: CASSQQQGNTEAFF. The CDR3, as DNA: TGCGCCAGCAGCCAACAACAGGGGAACACTGAAGCTTTCTTT.

This clonotype was detected ten times or more. J is TRBJ2-2 and V is TRBV7-6, with 9 bases lining up with TRBD1. This CDR3 region has 15 residues. J was trimmed by 6 bases and V by 1 base; bases with no gene match: 3. CDR1 is SGHVS and CDR2 is FNYEAQ in the germline V gene. The CDR3 DNA reads TGTGCCAGCAGCTTAGATGGACAGGGGTCCGGGGAGCTGTTTTTT. Its translation is CASSLDGQGSGELFF.

The chain uses TRBV19 and TRBJ1-5, with D unresolved. This CDR3 is built from 15 residues. Germline V lookup: CDR1 LNHDA, CDR2 SQIVND (reference sequence). V was shortened by 3 bases and J by 0 bases, with 9 bases between the two germline ends. As DNA, the CDR3 is TGTGCCAGTAGTATCGTAGACTATAGCAATCAGCCCCAGCATTTT. Its translation: CASSIVDYSNQPQHF.

This clonotype was recorded at least ten times. The chain employs TRBV2 and TRBJ2-5; D is perhaps TRBD2 (6 bases). Trimming took off 11 bases at V and 5 bases at J, with 18 bases between the two ends. The CDR3 spans 13 residues. The germline CDR1 and CDR2 sequences are SNHLY and FYNNEI. The CDR3 region is CAGGKGARETQYF. CDR3 bases: TGTGCCGGGGGGAAGGGCGCGCGGGAGACCCAGTACTTC.

To note about this clonotype: A read error is possible here, since a much larger clone lies one base away. The J gene is TRBJ2-7, the V gene TRBV7-2; TRBD1 matches at 11 bases. Trimming cost V 8 bases and J 2 bases; bases outside gene matches: 8. The CDR3 length is 15 residues. Germline assignment: CDR1 SGHTA and CDR2 FQGNSA. The CDR3: CASGAPGQGAYEQYF. Written as DNA, the CDR3 is TGTGCCAGCGGCGCGCCGGGACAGGGGGCCTACGAGCAGTACTTC.

V usage is TRBV4-1 and J usage is TRBJ2-7; 9 bases align to TRBD1. CDR3 length: 16 amino acids. Germline V lookup: CDR1 MGHRA, CDR2 YSYEKL. V lost 0 bases, J lost 5 bases, and 8 bases stayed unmatched. The CDR3 region has the DNA TGCGCCAGCAGCCAAGAAGGAGGGACAGGGTTCGACGAGCAGTACTTC. This gives the protein CASSQEGGTGFDEQYF.

The chain combines TRBV20-1 with TRBJ1-5, with D tentatively TRBD1 (5 bases). Per germline, CDR1 DFQATT and CDR2 SNEGSKA (reference sequence). This CDR3 contains 13 residues. Deletions cut 4 bases from V and 9 bases from J, with 16 bases between. The CDR3, as DNA: TGCAGTGCTACGCCTAGGGGTGGGGGGCCCCAGCATTTT. Amino acid sequence: CSATPRGGGPQHF.